A selection of T cell receptor beta chains follows, all from one sample in a study of shared clonotypes between healthy human individuals. Some clones are missing from TCRdb's copy, which holds only in-frame ones; the method was immunoSEQ multiplex PCR. The data show 2 million to 3 million clones, around nine tenths seen once. Sequencing was carried out using naive CD4+ T cells sorted from blood. These receptors were taken from a man aged 18 to 35 in good health. CDR3s leave out the opening cysteine and the closing phenylalanine or tryptophan. The order of the fields is J gene, V gene, CDR3 protein.

j_call: TRBJ1-5; v_call: TRBV5-1; cdr3_aa: ASSSGSDGNQPQH
j_call: TRBJ1-5; v_call: TRBV5-4; cdr3_aa: ASSLGDQPQH
j_call: TRBJ2-5; v_call: TRBV6-5; cdr3_aa: ASSGQHQETQY
j_call: TRBJ1-6; v_call: TRBV7-8; cdr3_aa: ASASRGQGQSYNSPLH
j_call: TRBJ1-5; v_call: TRBV5-1; cdr3_aa: ATSSEPGLNQPQH
j_call: TRBJ1-2; v_call: TRBV28; cdr3_aa: ASSYRYGYT
j_call: TRBJ1-5; v_call: TRBV11-2; cdr3_aa: ASSLDRGQPQH
j_call: TRBJ2-5; v_call: TRBV5-4; cdr3_aa: ASSVPGLVSQETQY
j_call: TRBJ1-4; v_call: TRBV19; cdr3_aa: ASSSGTGAEKLF
j_call: TRBJ2-7; v_call: TRBV6-5; cdr3_aa: ASGTGQGAYEQY
j_call: TRBJ2-4; v_call: TRBV6-6; cdr3_aa: ASSPYSAPAKNIQY